What follows are 32 T cell receptor beta chains derived from one specimen sequenced in a study of OX40 agonist ivuxolimab in advanced cancers. TCRdb keeps only in-frame clones here, not all; method: immunoSEQ multiplex PCR. This sample carries 90,000 to 130,000 clones, roughly nine tenths of them seen once, and the ten largest clones take less than 0.3%. The sequenced sample was CD4+ or CD8+ T cells sorted from blood, obtained in a trial of the OX40 agonist ivuxolimab. These receptors were collected from an adult with an advanced solid tumor such as melanoma, head and neck, liver or kidney cancer.

This sequence joins TRBV10-3 and TRBJ2-2; TRBD2 matches at 8 bases. Germline assignment: CDR1 ENHRY and CDR2 SYGVKD. The CDR3 loop spans 17 amino acids. The V gene end was trimmed by 10 bases and the J gene end by 1 base; junction bases not matched to a gene: 14. The CDR3 region has the DNA TGTGCCACCCCCACGGCGGGGGGCCTTCTGAACACCGGGGAGCTGTTTTTT. It specifies CATPTAGGLLNTGELFF.

This chain links TRBV27 with TRBJ2-7; 7 bases match TRBD1. The germline V gene has CDR1 MNHEY and CDR2 SMNVEV (reference sequence). The CDR3 is 16 amino acids. Trimming took 6 bases from V and 3 from J; bases not matched to a gene: 14. The CDR3 is CASSPGGDRVHYEQYF. The CDR3 coding sequence is TGTGCCAGCAGCCCAGGTGGGGACAGAGTCCACTACGAGCAGTACTTC.

This clone was counted a single time. The chain carries TRBV5-1 and TRBJ1-2; D gene uncertain. The length of the CDR3 is 12 residues. Trimming removed 0 bases from V and 10 bases from J, with 10 bases in between. Germline loops: CDR1 SGHRS, CDR2 YFSETQ. The CDR3 sequence is CASSLGQNNYTF. CDR3 bases: TGCGCCAGCAGCTTGGGCCAGAATAACTACACCTTC.

The V and J genes are TRBV18 and TRBJ1-2; D remains ambiguous. The CDR3 runs to 15 residues. V was trimmed by 6 bases and J by 4 bases, leaving 18 bases between them. Germline CDR1 reads KGHSH; CDR2 reads LQKENI. The CDR3 is CASSPTDSRPYGYTF. The CDR3 nucleotides read TGTGCCAGCTCCCCTACAGACTCTAGACCCTATGGCTACACCTTC.

V and J are TRBV28 and TRBJ1-1, with D perhaps matching TRBD1 (5 bases). Trimming stripped 8 bases from V and 7 bases from J, with 20 bases between. This CDR3 is built from 14 residues. CDR1 is MDHEN and CDR2 is SYDVKM in the germline V gene. CDR3 sequence: CASASRVEGVEAFF. As DNA, the CDR3 is TGTGCCAGCGCCTCCCGGGTAGAAGGGGTTGAAGCTTTCTTT. The full variable domain, in which reference TRBV28 and TRBJ1-1 provide the parts outside the CDR3, is DVKVTQSSRYLVKRTGEKVFLECVQDMDHENMFWYRQDPGLGLRLIYFSYDVKMKEKGDIPEGYSVSREKKERFSLILESASTNQTSMYLCASASRVEGVEAFFGQGTRLTVV.

This chain connects TRBV5-1 to TRBJ1-1; D not certain. Trimming pared 0 bases from V and 1 base from J, leaving 7 bases between. Germline V gives CDR1 SGHRS, CDR2 YFSETQ. The CDR3 runs to 14 residues. CDR3 DNA: TGCGCCAGCAGCTTGGCCCCGAGGAACACTGAAGCTTTCTTT. Translation gives CASSLAPRNTEAFF.

This clone was recorded only once. The CDR3 spells CASSLEGTGVGDYGYTF. The CDR3 nucleotides read TGTGCCAGCAGTTTAGAGGGGACAGGGGTCGGCGACTATGGCTACACCTTC. The chain is built from TRBV27 and TRBJ1-2; 10 bases map to TRBD1. CDR3 size: 17 residues. Germline CDR1 reads MNHEY; CDR2 reads SMNVEV (reference sequence). V lost 2 bases, J lost 3 bases, and 9 bases stayed unmatched.

This chain connects TRBV19 to TRBJ1-3; D gene uncertain. Trimming pared 8 bases from V and 4 bases from J, leaving 12 bases between. This CDR3 has 13 residues. Germline V gene lookup returns CDR1 LNHDA and CDR2 SQIVND (reference sequence). CDR3 DNA sequence: TGTGCCAGTGCTATCGACCCGGGAAACACCATATATTTT. Translation gives CASAIDPGNTIYF.

V is TRBV11-2 and J is TRBJ1-5; the D is unclear. V was clipped by 1 base and J by 2 bases, with 9 bases between them. CDR1 SGHAT and CDR2 FQNNGV come from the germline V gene. The CDR3 has 15 amino acids. CDR3 residues: CASSLGSLGNQPQHF. The CDR3 region has the DNA TGTGCCAGCAGCTTAGGCTCGTTGGGCAATCAGCCCCAGCATTTT. The entire variable domain, with the rest obtained from reference TRBV11-2 and TRBJ1-5, is as follows: EAGVAQSPRYKIIEKRQSVAFWCNPISGHATLYWYQQILGQGPKLLIQFQNNGVVDDSQLPKDRFSAERLKGVDSTLKIQPAKLEDSAVYLCASSLGSLGNQPQHFGDGTRLSIL.

The rearrangement links TRBV28 to TRBJ2-1; 7 bases line up with TRBD2. There are 15 residues in the CDR3. Germline V gene sequence: CDR1 MDHEN, CDR2 SYDVKM. The J segment lost 2 bases and the V segment lost 7 bases, leaving 8 bases of the junction unmatched. The CDR3 sequence is CASILSGTPYNEQFF. The CDR3 region has the DNA TGTGCCAGCATCTTGAGCGGGACCCCCTACAATGAGCAGTTCTTC.

The gene calls are TRBV5-4 and TRBJ2-7; 11 bases fit TRBD2. Germline values: CDR1 SGHNT, CDR2 YYREEE (reference sequence). V dropped 5 bases and J dropped 2; count of bases not matched to a gene: 3. This CDR3 region has 14 residues. The CDR3 coding sequence is TGTGCCAGCAGTTCGGGACTAGCGGCCTACGAGCAGTACTTC. Translation gives CASSSGLAAYEQYF.

This rearrangement joins TRBV6-1 to TRBJ1-6, with D maybe TRBD1 (5 bases). Trimming stripped 8 bases from V and 7 bases from J, with 9 bases between. Germline V gives CDR1 MNHNS, CDR2 SASEGT. There are 12 residues in the CDR3. CDR3 loop: CASRGVNSPLHF. The CDR3 DNA sequence: TGTGCCAGCCGGGGGGTGAATTCACCCCTCCACTTT.

This rearrangement joins TRBV19 to TRBJ1-5; 11 bases agree with TRBD1. The CDR3 has 15 residues. CDR1 and CDR2 from the germline V gene are LNHDA and SQIVND (reference sequence). V trimming: 4 bases; J trimming: 7 bases; junction bases outside the gene matches: 6. The CDR3 is CASSKRGQGGQPQHF. The CDR3 coding sequence is TGTGCCAGTAGTAAGAGGGGACAGGGGGGGCAGCCCCAGCATTTT. The whole variable domain, remainder taken from reference TRBV19 and TRBJ1-5, is DGGITQSPKYLFRKEGQNVTLSCEQNLNHDAMYWYRQDPGQGLRLIYYSQIVNDFQKGDIAEGYSVSREKKESFPLTVTSAQKNPTAFYLCASSKRGQGGQPQHFGDGTRLSIL.

A single count supports this clone. This chain joins TRBV6-6 and TRBJ1-2, with D unresolved. Per germline, CDR1 MNHNY and CDR2 SVGAGI (reference sequence). The V gene lost 10 bases and the J gene lost 1 base, with 10 bases spanning the gap. The CDR3 runs 12 residues. CDR3 sequence: CATHPLNYGYTF. CDR3 nucleotide sequence: TGTGCCACCCACCCTCTTAACTATGGCTACACCTTC.

The genes are TRBV27 and TRBJ2-7, with D maybe TRBD1 (6 bases). CDR1 is MNHEY and CDR2 is SMNVEV in the germline V gene (reference sequence). Trimming took off 5 bases at V and 0 bases at J, with 14 bases between the two ends. The CDR3 contains 15 residues. CDR3 amino acids: CASSHNRDTSYEQYF. The CDR3 DNA is TGTGCCAGCAGTCATAACCGGGACACCTCCTACGAGCAGTACTTC.

The chain combines TRBV7-2 with TRBJ2-3, with 13 positions matching TRBD2. J gave up 1 base and V 0 bases, and 1 base lay outside the gene matches. This CDR3 contains 17 residues. Germline-derived CDR1 and CDR2 are SGHTA and FQGNSA. The chain's CDR3 is CASSLAGTSGGTDTQYF. CDR3 in DNA: TGTGCCAGCAGCTTAGCGGGGACTAGCGGGGGCACAGATACGCAGTATTTT.

The chain is built from TRBV18 and TRBJ1-2; 7 nucleotides agree with TRBD1. The CDR3 has 15 amino acids. With V trimmed by 5 bases and J by 5 bases, 11 bases remained unmatched. CDR1 and CDR2 from the germline V gene are KGHSH and LQKENI. In nucleotides, the CDR3 is TGTGCCAGCTCAACAGGACAGGACCAATTGTATGGCTACACCTTC. Amino acid sequence: CASSTGQDQLYGYTF.

This clone has a handful of counts. The V call is TRBV19, the J call TRBJ1-4; possibly TRBD1 for D (6 bases). V lost 4 bases, J lost 5 bases, and 11 bases lay in between. This CDR3 has 14 amino acids. From germline, CDR1 is LNHDA and CDR2 SQIVND (reference sequence). CDR3 nucleotide sequence: TGTGCCAGTAGTAAGGACAGCCAGAATGAAAAACTGTTTTTT. Translated: CASSKDSQNEKLFF.

Only one count was recorded for this clone. The gene calls are TRBV9 and TRBJ1-1; D not resolved. Germline assignment: CDR1 SGDLS and CDR2 YYNGEE. CDR3 length: 14 amino acids. With 6 bases removed from V and 1 base from J, the gap between germline ends came to 13 bases. This chain's CDR3 is CASTGVGGNTEAFF. The DNA of the CDR3 is TGTGCCAGCACCGGAGTCGGCGGGAACACTGAAGCTTTCTTT.

The CDR3 coding sequence is TGTGCCAGCAGTGTGCGCGGGACGGTAGCAGATACGCAGTATTTT. Translation gives CASSVRGTVADTQYF. This chain uses TRBV2 with TRBJ2-3; D may be TRBD2 (6 bases). The V gene lost 4 bases and the J gene lost 4 bases, with 15 bases spanning the gap. Germline V gene lookup returns CDR1 SNHLY and CDR2 FYNNEI. The CDR3 is made up of 15 amino acids.

The chain has TRBV6-1 and TRBJ2-2, with TRBD2 matching over 12 bases. Germline assignment: CDR1 MNHNS and CDR2 SASEGT. Trimming at V came to 5 bases and at J to 6 bases, leaving 4 bases not matched to a gene. CDR3 length: 15 residues. Written as DNA, the CDR3 is TGTGCCAGCAGTAGGACTAGCGGGGAGGCCGGGGAGCTGTTTTTT. This codes for CASSRTSGEAGELFF.

This sequence joins TRBV6-5 and TRBJ2-3; 7 positions match TRBD1. The V and J ends lost 0 bases and 4 bases, in that order; junction bases with no gene match: 1. The germline gives CDR1 MNHEY, CDR2 SVGAGI. This CDR3 has 14 residues. The CDR3 region has the DNA TGTGCCAGCAGTTACTCAGACAGGGCAGATACGCAGTATTTT. Residues: CASSYSDRADTQYF.

This rearrangement joins TRBV25-1 to TRBJ2-3, with 8 bases that match TRBD1. Germline loops: CDR1 MGHDK, CDR2 SYGVNS. J was trimmed by 12 bases and V by 3 bases; bases with no gene match: 11. The CDR3 consists of 14 residues. CDR3 sequence reads: CASSEVDRVQFQYF. The CDR3 region has the DNA TGTGCCAGCAGTGAGGTGGACAGGGTACAATTCCAGTATTTT.

V and J are TRBV2 and TRBJ2-7; D could derive from TRBD1 or TRBD2 (6 bases each). V was pared by 7 bases and J by 4 bases, with 17 bases between. The CDR3 is 14 residues long. Germline-derived CDR1 and CDR2 are SNHLY and FYNNEI. The CDR3 region has the DNA TGTGCCAGCAATGGGGGACGGGGGCAATACGAGCAGTACTTC. It yields the protein CASNGGRGQYEQYF.

This clone was seen only a few times. The V call is TRBV5-1, the J call TRBJ2-3; TRBD2 matches 11 bases. The CDR3 runs 19 residues. V shed 4 bases and J 2 bases; nucleotides not matched to a gene: 15. Germline CDR1 reads SGHRS; CDR2 reads YFSETQ. CDR3 sequence: CASSPRLTSGGPLTDTQYF. In nucleotides, the CDR3 is TGCGCCAGCAGCCCCAGACTAACTAGCGGGGGCCCTCTCACAGATACGCAGTATTTT.

The CDR3 sequence is CASSLVNSGANVLTF. CDR3 DNA sequence: TGTGCCAGCAGCTTAGTAAACTCTGGGGCCAACGTCCTGACTTTC. The gene calls are TRBV7-9 and TRBJ2-6, with unresolved D. The CDR3 totals 15 residues. Trimming pared 1 base from V and 0 bases from J, leaving 4 bases between. Per the germline V gene, CDR1 is SEHNR and CDR2 is FQNEAQ (reference sequence).

The chain couples TRBV6-5 to TRBJ1-1; no clear D gene. Germline V gives CDR1 MNHEY, CDR2 SVGAGI. This CDR3 comprises 14 residues. V dropped 2 bases and J dropped 0 bases, with 7 bases sitting between them. CDR3 sequence: CASSYDGMNTEAFF. The CDR3 bases are TGTGCCAGCAGTTACGACGGAATGAACACTGAAGCTTTCTTT.

This clone was detected once. The V gene is TRBV14, the J gene TRBJ1-2; TRBD1 matches at 8 bases. V lost 4 bases to trimming and J lost 4 bases; unmatched junction nucleotides: 5. Germline CDR1 SGHDN, CDR2 FVKESK. There are 14 residues in the CDR3. DNA for the CDR3: TGTGCCAGCAGCCGACAGGGGCGAGGCTATGGCTACACCTTC. It codes for CASSRQGRGYGYTF.

This chain links TRBV28 with TRBJ1-4; 8 bases match TRBD1. The V gene's germline CDR1 is MDHEN and CDR2 SYDVKM. The CDR3 length is 14 residues. V lost 6 bases to trimming and J lost 7 bases; unmatched junction nucleotides: 7. The CDR3 loop reads CASSGQGRSEKLFF. The DNA of the CDR3 is TGTGCCAGCAGCGGACAGGGAAGGAGTGAAAAACTGTTTTTT.

The chain couples TRBV10-3 to TRBJ1-1; 8 bases fit TRBD1. From germline, CDR1 is ENHRY and CDR2 SYGVKD. There are 12 residues in the CDR3. Unmatched junction bases numbered 0, after V lost 6 bases and J lost 3 bases. CDR3 sequence reads: CAIRTGDTEAFF. CDR3 nucleotides: TGTGCCATCAGGACAGGGGACACTGAAGCTTTCTTT.

The rearrangement uses TRBV7-9 and TRBJ1-2; 7 bases line up with TRBD1. The CDR3 sequence is 15 residues long. Trimming took 4 bases from V and 0 from J; bases not matched to a gene: 5. In germline, CDR1 is SEHNR, CDR2 FQNEAQ (reference sequence). CDR3 sequence: CASSSRQGSNYGYTF. The DNA for the CDR3 is TGTGCCAGCAGCTCCCGACAGGGCTCTAACTATGGCTACACCTTC.

CDR3: CASPPSLRGNTEAFF. The CDR3 nucleotides are TGTGCCAGCCCTCCCAGCCTAAGGGGGAACACTGAAGCTTTCTTT. The rearrangement links TRBV28 to TRBJ1-1, with D possibly matching TRBD1 (5 bases). Germline V lookup: CDR1 MDHEN, CDR2 SYDVKM. V gave up 8 bases and J gave up 1 base, with 17 bases separating them. The CDR3 consists of 15 residues.